The subject of this entry is one TCR beta chain. Its cognate antigen is unknown. From the PCR reads, TCRdb called clonotypes with MiXCR, one entry per CDR3 protein. The sample includes approximately 12,000 distinct CDR3 sequences, around half of them seen just once. The data are from a study of esophageal squamous cell carcinoma under preoperative chemotherapy. On the study more broadly: Samples included peripheral blood T cells as well as tumor-infiltrating lymphocytes. Whole-study findings and limits: Clonal contraction, more than amplification, hit abundant clones after paclitaxel-nedaplatin.

As to time point: before preoperative PTX-NDP chemotherapy. Paclitaxel-nedaplatin chemotherapy was given to patients ahead of their surgery. V lost 4 bases to trimming and J lost 12 bases, with 19 bases between them. The CDR3 is 14 amino acids. Germline V gene sequence: CDR1 MRHNA, CDR2 SNTAGT. J is TRBJ2-1 and V is TRBV6-4; no firm D call. This receptor was obtained from a human donor with esophageal squamous cell carcinoma. The donor label of this sample is uncertain. Sample collection occurred from a patient given preoperative chemotherapy. The CDR3 DNA follows: TGTGCCAGCAGTGCGAGTGTGGGCCTAGATACGCAGTTCTTC. It codes for CASSASVGLDTQFF.